Listed here are 29 T cell receptor beta chains from one sample, sequenced in a study of molecular identifiers for immune sequencing clone quantification. TCRdb re-called the PCR reads with MiXCR, one entry per CDR3 protein. The repertoire consists of under 800,000 distinct CDR3 sequences, with roughly 27% occurring once and the leading ten covering about 0.81%. Sequencing was done on a sample of naive CD8+ T cells from blood, with Jurkat cell RNA spiked in. Regarding subset: FACS-sorted CD8+CD4-CCR7+CD45RA+ naive T cells. Receptors originate from a human donor in good health. Some libraries in this study had Jurkat cell RNA spiked in.

Remarks on this clonotype: The conserved phenylalanine or tryptophan normally closing the CDR3 is absent here, so this likely arose from a read error. CDR3 residues: CSVEEAHLANYGYTL. CDR3 coding DNA: TGCAGCGTTGAAGAGGCTCACTTAGCTAACTATGGCTACACCCTC. The rearrangement joins TRBV29-1 to TRBJ1-2; the D is unclear. Germline CDR1 SQVTM, CDR2 ANQGSEA. V was clipped by 0 bases and J by 0 bases, with 11 bases between them. CDR3 size: 15 residues.

This clonotype showed up many times. The chain recombines TRBV27 with TRBJ1-4; the D is unclear. V was shortened by 0 bases and J by 3 bases, with 5 bases between the two germline ends. Germline V gene lookup returns CDR1 MNHEY and CDR2 SMNVEV (reference sequence). The CDR3 runs to 14 residues. CDR3 DNA: TGTGCCAGCAGTTTATCACAGTCTAATGAAAAACTGTTTTTT. Protein sequence: CASSLSQSNEKLFF.

The sample holds many counts of this clonotype. This rearrangement joins TRBV7-9 to TRBJ2-3, with D uncertain. Per the germline V gene, CDR1 is SEHNR and CDR2 is FQNEAQ (reference sequence). There are 14 residues in the CDR3. Trimming removed 1 base from V and 4 bases from J, with 9 bases in between. The DNA for the CDR3 is TGTGCCAGCAGCTTAGAAACGTCGGCAGATACGCAGTATTTT. Protein sequence: CASSLETSADTQYF.

This chain uses TRBV12-3 or TRBV12-4 with TRBJ2-1, with TRBD2 identical over 11 bases. The junction had 7 bases not matched to a gene; V was cut back by 1 base and J by 8 bases. This CDR3 comprises 16 residues. The DNA for the CDR3 is TGTGCCAGCAGTTTAGTACTAGCGGGGGTCTGGGATGAGCAGTTCTTC. Translated: CASSLVLAGVWDEQFF.

This clonotype was recorded at least ten times. This chain connects TRBV6-5 to TRBJ2-3; D uncertain. The V gene lost 4 bases and the J gene lost 2 bases, with 16 bases spanning the gap. This CDR3 has 16 residues. Per germline, CDR1 MNHEY and CDR2 SVGAGI. Written as DNA, the CDR3 is TGTGCCAGCAGTTGGGCCCAGACTCAGTACACAGATACGCAGTATTTT. Its protein product is CASSWAQTQYTDTQYF.

The table lists this clonotype with a few counts. This chain uses TRBV6-2 or TRBV6-3 with TRBJ2-7; tentative D call: TRBD1 (5 bases). The germline V and J ends were trimmed by 6 bases and 6 bases, with 18 bases remaining between them. Germline-derived CDR1 and CDR2 are MNHEY and SVGEGT. This CDR3 spans 14 amino acids. DNA of the CDR3: TGTGCCAGCAGCTTACTTAGGGGAAGGCGCGAGCAGTACTTC. Its translation is CASSLLRGRREQYF.

The V call is TRBV6-5, the J call TRBJ2-1; possibly TRBD1 for D (6 bases). Germline V lookup: CDR1 MNHEY, CDR2 SVGAGI. V shed 4 bases and J shed 0 bases, with 10 bases lying between them. The CDR3 spans 15 residues. The CDR3 loop reads CASSLTDSSYNEQFF. The CDR3, as DNA: TGTGCCAGCAGTTTGACGGACAGCTCCTACAATGAGCAGTTCTTC.

In this sample, this clonotype turned up many times. This sequence joins TRBV12-5 and TRBJ2-5; 9 bases line up with TRBD2. Germline trimming cut 7 bases from V and 4 bases from J; bases unmatched to any gene: 10. This CDR3 has 15 amino acids. Germline CDR1 and CDR2: LGHNT and FRNRAP. Here the CDR3 reads CASALAGGLGETQYF. CDR3 nucleotides: TGTGCTAGTGCACTGGCGGGGGGGTTGGGAGAGACCCAGTACTTC. The variable domain in full, completed from reference TRBV12-5 and TRBJ2-5, reads DARVTQTPRHKVTEMGQEVTMRCQPILGHNTVFWYRQTMMQGLELLAYFRNRAPLDDSGMPKDRFSAEMPDATLATLKIQPSEPRDSAVYFCASALAGGLGETQYFGPGTRLLVL.

The sample holds many counts of this clonotype. The chain is built from TRBV12-3 or TRBV12-4 and TRBJ1-1; D not resolved. CDR3 size: 11 residues. V lost 4 bases and J lost 4, with 4 bases in between. CDR3 coding DNA: TGTGCCAGCAGTTGGAGCACTGAAGCTTTCTTT. It specifies CASSWSTEAFF.

At least ten counts were recorded for this clonotype. CDR3 residues: CSASGYYEQYF. The CDR3 region has the DNA TGCAGTGCTAGCGGGTATTACGAGCAGTACTTC. V and J are TRBV20-1 and TRBJ2-7; no reliable D call. CDR1 and CDR2 (germline): DFQATT, SNEGSKA (reference sequence). The ends were cut back, 3 bases at V and 4 bases at J, with 7 bases in the middle. The CDR3 covers 11 residues.

This clonotype has ten or more counts. In DNA form, the CDR3 reads TGCAGTGCTAGTGACGCGGGAGGCCCCGACGTAGTTTACGAGCAGTACTTC. This encodes CSASDAGGPDVVYEQYF. The J gene is TRBJ2-7, the V gene TRBV20-1; 8 bases are a match to TRBD2. The CDR3 is 17 residues long. Germline values: CDR1 DFQATT, CDR2 SNEGSKA (reference sequence). The V and J ends lost 3 bases and 4 bases, in that order; junction bases with no gene match: 17.

This clonotype was counted many times. The genes are TRBV20-1 and TRBJ1-1; tentatively, D is TRBD1 (5 bases). This CDR3 has 12 amino acids. V was pared by 5 bases and J by 1 base, with 8 bases between. Per the germline V gene, CDR1 is DFQATT and CDR2 is SNEGSKA (reference sequence). The CDR3 is CSASTGNTEAFF. CDR3 coding DNA: TGCAGTGCTTCCACAGGGAACACTGAAGCTTTCTTT.

About this clonotype itself: This sequence may be a read error, since a much larger clone differs from it by one base. The rearrangement uses TRBV6-5 and TRBJ1-5, with 7 bases identical to TRBD1. The CDR3 contains 16 residues. V lost 6 bases to trimming and J lost 0 bases; unmatched junction nucleotides: 8. The germline CDR1 and CDR2 sequences are MNHEY and SVGAGI. For the CDR3, the DNA is TGTGCCAGCAGAAACCCCCCAGGGGGTAGCAATCAGCCCCAGCATTTT. It encodes CASRNPPGGSNQPQHF.

This chain joins TRBV29-1 and TRBJ2-1; D perhaps matches TRBD2 (6 bases). The CDR3 length is 15 residues. V was shortened by 7 bases and J by 6 bases, with 22 bases between the two germline ends. Germline CDR1 is SQVTM and CDR2 is ANQGSEA. DNA for the CDR3: TGCAGCGCCAGGACTTGGTTAGCGGAGGGCAATGAGCAGTTCTTC. Translation gives CSARTWLAEGNEQFF.

This clonotype was observed a few times. The chain recombines TRBV2 with TRBJ1-1; no clear D. The ends were cut back, 1 base at V and 0 bases at J, with 6 bases in the middle. This CDR3 has 14 amino acids. Looked up from germline, CDR1 is SNHLY and CDR2 is FYNNEI. CDR3 residues: CASSEGNLNTEAFF. For the CDR3, the DNA is TGTGCCAGCAGTGAAGGAAACCTGAACACTGAAGCTTTCTTT.

V and J are TRBV4-3 and TRBJ2-7, with TRBD2 identical over 9 bases. Germline V gives CDR1 LGHNA, CDR2 YSLEER. This CDR3 contains 17 residues. The trim removed 0 bases at V and 1 base at J, leaving 7 bases unmatched. The CDR3 nucleotides read TGCGCCAGCAGCCAAGATCGGGGGCGGGAGGGATCCTACGAGCAGTACTTC. Protein: CASSQDRGREGSYEQYF.

At least ten counts were recorded for this clonotype. The V call is TRBV7-9, the J call TRBJ2-3, with D possibly being TRBD2 (7 bases). The ends were cut back, 4 bases at V and 0 bases at J, with 23 bases in the middle. Germline-derived CDR1 and CDR2 are SEHNR and FQNEAQ (reference sequence). The CDR3 loop spans 19 amino acids. This CDR3 is CASSSPREGGTYSTDTQYF. CDR3 bases: TGTGCCAGCAGCTCGCCCCGTGAGGGGGGGACGTATAGCACAGATACGCAGTATTTT. Using reference TRBV7-9 and TRBJ2-3 for the parts outside the CDR3, the full variable domain is DTGVSQNPRHKITKRGQNVTFRCDPISEHNRLYWYRQTLGQGPEFLTYFQNEAQLEKSRLLSDRFSAERPKGSFSTLEIQRTEQGDSAMYLCASSSPREGGTYSTDTQYFGPGTRLTVL.

The CDR3 here is CASSSLIGTQYF. The CDR3 DNA reads as TGTGCCAGCAGCTCCCTTATTGGGACCCAGTACTTC. The V call is TRBV7-9, the J call TRBJ2-5; D is undetermined. CDR1 SEHNR and CDR2 FQNEAQ come from the germline V gene (reference sequence). V was clipped by 4 bases and J by 7 bases, with 10 bases between them. The CDR3 consists of 12 residues. The full variable domain, its missing parts supplied by reference TRBV7-9 and TRBJ2-5, is DTGVSQNPRHKITKRGQNVTFRCDPISEHNRLYWYRQTLGQGPEFLTYFQNEAQLEKSRLLSDRFSAERPKGSFSTLEIQRTEQGDSAMYLCASSSLIGTQYFGPGTRLLVL.

This clonotype was seen repeatedly, ten times or more. The chain is built from TRBV9 and TRBJ2-3, with D perhaps TRBD1 (5 bases). Germline V gene sequence: CDR1 SGDLS, CDR2 YYNGEE. This CDR3 comprises 14 residues. The V end was cut by 3 bases, the J end by 2 bases, with 10 bases between. DNA of the CDR3: TGTGCCAGCAGCGCAGACAGTGTCACAGATACGCAGTATTTT. This translates into CASSADSVTDTQYF.

The sample holds many counts of this clonotype. V is TRBV12-3 or TRBV12-4 and J is TRBJ2-3; 11 bases agree with TRBD2. V shed 5 bases, J shed 4 bases, and the junction held 8 bases outside the gene matches. The CDR3 has 16 residues. CDR3 protein: CASSTPASGGSDTQYF. The CDR3 DNA sequence: TGTGCCAGCAGTACGCCCGCTAGCGGGGGGTCAGATACGCAGTATTTT.

This clonotype has a single count. This may come from a read error, since a much larger clone is one base off. The CDR3 is CASSWDLQYYENPYNERFF. The CDR3 DNA follows: TGTGCCAGCAGTTGGGACCTTCAGTACTATGAGAACCCCTACAATGAGCGGTTCTTC. The chain couples TRBV12-3 or TRBV12-4 to TRBJ2-1; the D call may be TRBD1 or TRBD2 (5 bases each). CDR3 length: 19 amino acids.

This clonotype was seen many times. V and J are TRBV19 and TRBJ2-7, with a weak D call TRBD1 (5 bases). The CDR3 loop spans 15 amino acids. The V end was cut by 6 bases, the J end by 3 bases, with 18 bases between. The germline CDR1 and CDR2 sequences are LNHDA and SQIVND (reference sequence). The CDR3 DNA reads as TGTGCCAGTAGCCCAGGGTCCCGGGCGGTCTACGAGCAGTACTTC. Encoded protein: CASSPGSRAVYEQYF.

This clonotype was picked up many times. V gene TRBV28 combines with J gene TRBJ1-5; possibly TRBD1 for D (6 bases). This CDR3 spans 16 amino acids. The germline CDR1 and CDR2 sequences are MDHEN and SYDVKM. Trimming shortened V by 1 base and J by 0 bases, and 10 bases separated the two germline ends. The CDR3 DNA sequence: TGTGCCAGCAGTTTATACAGGGCGTATAGCAATCAGCCCCAGCATTTT. Protein: CASSLYRAYSNQPQHF.

This clonotype was picked up many times. The rearrangement links TRBV29-1 to TRBJ2-2, with D unclear. Trimming pared 4 bases from V and 2 bases from J, leaving 8 bases between. CDR1 and CDR2 (germline): SQVTM, ANQGSEA. The CDR3 is 13 amino acids. DNA of the CDR3: TGCAGCGTTGGGTCAGCCAACACCGGGGAGCTGTTTTTT. It codes for CSVGSANTGELFF.

This clonotype was observed many times. This chain joins TRBV7-9 and TRBJ2-1; 7 nucleotides agree with TRBD1. Trimming took 4 bases from V and 15 from J; bases not matched to a gene: 12. The CDR3 runs to 13 residues. The V gene's germline CDR1 is SEHNR and CDR2 FQNEAQ (reference sequence). In DNA, the CDR3 is TGTGCCAGCAGCTCACTCTTAGACAGGGCAGGGTTCTTC. Translating gives CASSSLLDRAGFF.

This chain links TRBV30 with TRBJ1-1, with a weak D call TRBD1 (6 bases). Looked up from germline, CDR1 is GTSNPN and CDR2 is SVGIG (reference sequence). The CDR3 has 15 amino acids. The germline V and J ends were trimmed by 5 bases and 5 bases, with 21 bases remaining between them. The CDR3 DNA follows: TGTGCCTGGGGGGGGCCCGACTCCGGTGATACTGAAGCTTTCTTT. Protein product: CAWGGPDSGDTEAFF.

This clonotype has at least ten counts. The CDR3, as DNA: TGTGCCAGCAGCCCCTACCCGGACAACCAAGAGACCCAGTACTTC. Amino acid sequence: CASSPYPDNQETQYF. The chain combines TRBV11-2 with TRBJ2-5, with D possibly TRBD1 on 5 matching bases. This CDR3 comprises 15 residues. CDR1 is SGHAT, CDR2 FQNNGV, per germline. Trimming left V 5 bases short and J 0 bases short, with 13 bases between.

This clonotype was recorded at least ten times. The J gene is TRBJ2-7, the V gene TRBV20-1; a weak D match, TRBD2 (6 bases). Deletions cut 0 bases from V and 5 bases from J, with 8 bases between. The CDR3 extends over 12 amino acids. Germline V gene sequence: CDR1 DFQATT, CDR2 SNEGSKA (reference sequence). CDR3 in DNA: TGCAGTGCTAGAGATTGGGGGGACGAGCAGTACTTC. It codes for CSARDWGDEQYF.

A remark on this clonotype: Possible read error: a much larger clone is one base away. The chain joins TRBV19 to TRBJ2-3; D ambiguous. Germline V gene sequence: CDR1 LNHDA, CDR2 SQIVND (reference sequence). The CDR3 loop spans 12 amino acids. The chain's CDR3 is CASSVGSDSQYF. The DNA of the CDR3 is TGTGCCAGTAGTGTCGGTTCAGATTCGCAGTATTTT. Full variable domain (remainder filled in from reference TRBV19 and TRBJ2-3): DGGITQSPKYLFRKEGQNVTLSCEQNLNHDAMYWYRQDPGQGLRLIYYSQIVNDFQKGDIAEGYSVSREKKESFPLTVTSAQKNPTAFYLCASSVGSDSQYFGPGTRLTVL.